This T cell receptor (beta chain) is drawn from a study of T cell repertoires in cytomegalovirus infection. TCRdb re-called the reads with MiXCR, one entry per CDR3 protein. The table lists tens of thousands of distinct CDR3 sequences, 4% of them singletons. CDR1 is SGHTA and CDR2 is FQGNSA in the germline V gene. CDR3 length: 12 amino acids. The V end was cut by 5 bases, the J end by 3 bases, with 6 bases between. Findings and limits, study-wide: Within the response measured ex vivo, HLA-C-restricted CMV-specific TCR beta clonotypes were dominant.

This clonotype has at least ten counts. Its target is unknown. The J gene is TRBJ2-3, the V gene TRBV7-2; D ambiguous. The sequence derives from a human donor in good health (CMV status not recorded). Some clones in this sample may be carry-over from other donors' samples. The sequenced sample was PBMCs. For the CDR3, the DNA is TGTGCCAGCAGCCCAGCTACAGATACGCAGTATTTT. Translating it yields CASSPATDTQYF.